This T cell receptor (beta chain) is drawn from a study of CXCR3-negative and CXCR3-positive naive CD8 T cells. Study findings and constraints: Against CXCR3-negative naive cells, CXCR3-positive naive cells showed more hydrophobic TRB CDR3s.

As concerns this clonotype: Its target is unknown.

Germline V CDR1 and CDR2: PRHDT, FYEKMQ (reference sequence). This CDR3 is 14 amino acids long. UMI-labeled 5' RACE yielded the TRB cDNA libraries. TCRdb processed the 5' RACE reads again and assigns one entry to each CDR3 protein, with no DNA. This sample contains approximately 96,000 distinct CDR3 sequences. This receptor was identified in a human donor in good health. Some clones in this sample may be carry-over from other donors' samples. The material sequenced was naive CXCR3+ CD8+ T cells from blood. The subset is: CD45RO-CCR7+CD27+CD95- naive CD8+ T cells expressing CXCR3 (TNR3+). The rearrangement uses TRBV13 and TRBJ2-3; TCRdb indicates TRBD1, and absent DNA this call remains unverified. CDR3 loop: CASQLRGAVDTQYF.